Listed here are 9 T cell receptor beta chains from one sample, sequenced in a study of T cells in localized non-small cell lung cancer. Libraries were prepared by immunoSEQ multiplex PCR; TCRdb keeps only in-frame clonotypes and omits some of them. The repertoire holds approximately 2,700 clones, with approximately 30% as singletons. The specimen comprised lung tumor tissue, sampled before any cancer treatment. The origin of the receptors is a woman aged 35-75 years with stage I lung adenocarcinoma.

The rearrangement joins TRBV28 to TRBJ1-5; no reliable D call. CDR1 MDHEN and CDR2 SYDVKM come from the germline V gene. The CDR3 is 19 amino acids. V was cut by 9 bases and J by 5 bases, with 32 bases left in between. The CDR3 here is CARNRLGNLVDSLHQPQHF. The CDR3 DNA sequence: TGTGCCAGGAACCGCCTCGGGAACTTAGTCGACTCCCTGCATCAGCCCCAGCATTTT.

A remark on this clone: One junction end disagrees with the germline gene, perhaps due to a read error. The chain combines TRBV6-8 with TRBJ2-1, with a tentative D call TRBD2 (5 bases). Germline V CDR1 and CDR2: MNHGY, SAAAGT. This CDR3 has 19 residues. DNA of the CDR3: TGTGCCATCAGTGCCTCTTTAGGGAGCGGACCAATCAATTACAATGAGCAGTTCTTC. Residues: CAISASLGSGPINYNEQFF.

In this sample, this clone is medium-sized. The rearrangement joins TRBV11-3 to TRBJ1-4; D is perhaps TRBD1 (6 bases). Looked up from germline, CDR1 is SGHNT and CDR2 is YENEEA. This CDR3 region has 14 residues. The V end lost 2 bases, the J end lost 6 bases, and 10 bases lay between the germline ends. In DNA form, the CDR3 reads TGTGCCAGCAGCTTACGGGGGGCTGATGAAAAACTGTTTTTT. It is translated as CASSLRGADEKLFF.

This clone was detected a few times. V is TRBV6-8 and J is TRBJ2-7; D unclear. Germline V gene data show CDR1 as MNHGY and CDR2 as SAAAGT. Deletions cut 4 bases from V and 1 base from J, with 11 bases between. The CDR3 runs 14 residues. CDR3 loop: CASSSWTLSYEQYF. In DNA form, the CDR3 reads TGTGCCAGCAGTTCCTGGACCCTATCCTACGAGCAGTACTTC.

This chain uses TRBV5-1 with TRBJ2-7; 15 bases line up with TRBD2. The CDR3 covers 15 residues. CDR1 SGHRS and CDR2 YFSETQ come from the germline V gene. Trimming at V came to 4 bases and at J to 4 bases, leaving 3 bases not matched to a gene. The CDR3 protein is CASSEGLAGGYEQYF. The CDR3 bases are TGCGCCAGCAGCGAAGGACTAGCGGGAGGGTACGAGCAGTACTTC.

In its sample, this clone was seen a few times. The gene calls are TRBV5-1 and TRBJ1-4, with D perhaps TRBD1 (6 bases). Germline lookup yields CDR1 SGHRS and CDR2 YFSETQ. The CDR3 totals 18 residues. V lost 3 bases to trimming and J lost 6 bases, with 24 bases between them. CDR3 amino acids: CASSSRPRGIGRDEKLFF. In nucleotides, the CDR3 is TGCGCCAGCAGCTCTCGGCCGAGGGGGATCGGCCGGGATGAAAAACTGTTTTTT.

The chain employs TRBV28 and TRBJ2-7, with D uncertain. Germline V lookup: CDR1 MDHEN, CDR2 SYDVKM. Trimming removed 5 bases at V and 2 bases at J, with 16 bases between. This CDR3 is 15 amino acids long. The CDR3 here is CASSQDPKGPYEQYF. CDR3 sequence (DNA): TGTGCCAGCAGTCAAGACCCTAAGGGCCCCTACGAGCAGTACTTC. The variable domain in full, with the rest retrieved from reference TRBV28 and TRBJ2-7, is DVKVTQSSRYLVKRTGEKVFLECVQDMDHENMFWYRQDPGLGLRLIYFSYDVKMKEKGDIPEGYSVSREKKERFSLILESASTNQTSMYLCASSQDPKGPYEQYFGPGTRLTVT.

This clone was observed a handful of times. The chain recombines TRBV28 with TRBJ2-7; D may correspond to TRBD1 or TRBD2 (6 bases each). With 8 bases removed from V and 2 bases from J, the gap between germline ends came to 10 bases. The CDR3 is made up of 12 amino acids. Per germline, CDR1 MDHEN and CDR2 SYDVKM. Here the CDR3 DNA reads TGTGCCAGCCGGAGGGGGACCTACGAGCAGTACTTC. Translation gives CASRRGTYEQYF. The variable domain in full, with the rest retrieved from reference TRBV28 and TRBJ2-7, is DVKVTQSSRYLVKRTGEKVFLECVQDMDHENMFWYRQDPGLGLRLIYFSYDVKMKEKGDIPEGYSVSREKKERFSLILESASTNQTSMYLCASRRGTYEQYFGPGTRLTVT.

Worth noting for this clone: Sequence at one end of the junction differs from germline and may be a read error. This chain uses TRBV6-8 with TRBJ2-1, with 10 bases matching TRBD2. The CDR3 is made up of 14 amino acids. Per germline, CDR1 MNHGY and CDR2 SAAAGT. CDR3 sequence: CAISAGLASNEQFF. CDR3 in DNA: TGTGCCATCAGTGCGGGACTAGCGTCCAATGAGCAGTTCTTC.